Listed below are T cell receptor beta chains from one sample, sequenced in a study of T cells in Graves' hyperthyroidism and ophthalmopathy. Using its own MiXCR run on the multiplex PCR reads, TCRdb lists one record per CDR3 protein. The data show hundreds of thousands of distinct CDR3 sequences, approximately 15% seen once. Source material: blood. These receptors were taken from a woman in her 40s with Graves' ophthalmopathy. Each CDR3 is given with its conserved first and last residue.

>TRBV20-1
CSASPRDSQETQYF
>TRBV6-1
CASSYAQREQYF
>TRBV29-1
CSVEDLASSGRDTQYF
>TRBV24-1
CATSEAGSGELFF
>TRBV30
CAWSGQYYNQPQHF
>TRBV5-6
CASSRGQWETEAFF
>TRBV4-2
CASSQDGFATVLQPQHF
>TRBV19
CASSSPGWVSTEAFF
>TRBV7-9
CASSPGAALNEQFF
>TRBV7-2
CASSPRVASTDTQYF
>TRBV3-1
CASSPDRGLGKLFF
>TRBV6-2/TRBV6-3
CASNHGGHGYTF
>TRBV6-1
CATTGGQMDGANVLTF
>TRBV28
CASTPGGPKETQYF
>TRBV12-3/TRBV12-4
CASSLAVMTYEQYF
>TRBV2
CASSVRLAGNTGELFF
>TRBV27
CASSWEGARGNEQFF
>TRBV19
CASGWTDGAYEAFF
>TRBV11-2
CASSLGERRTDTQYF
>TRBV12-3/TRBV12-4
CDSRQRDLNTGELFF
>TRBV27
CASASGVTEAFF
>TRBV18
CASSPLAGGATGELFF
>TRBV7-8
CASSPSPLASTDTQYF
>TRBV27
CAGSFGTPAKNIQYF
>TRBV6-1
CASSRDRALSGANVLTF
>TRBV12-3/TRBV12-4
CASSLRQNTDTQYF
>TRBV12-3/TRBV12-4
CASSFQSPGFSSADTQYF
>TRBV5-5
CASSSFKQLNTEAFF
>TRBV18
CASSPGTANNSPLHF
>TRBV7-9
CASSLRRVSTDTQYF
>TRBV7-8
CASSFSVQRGGRLDRETQYF